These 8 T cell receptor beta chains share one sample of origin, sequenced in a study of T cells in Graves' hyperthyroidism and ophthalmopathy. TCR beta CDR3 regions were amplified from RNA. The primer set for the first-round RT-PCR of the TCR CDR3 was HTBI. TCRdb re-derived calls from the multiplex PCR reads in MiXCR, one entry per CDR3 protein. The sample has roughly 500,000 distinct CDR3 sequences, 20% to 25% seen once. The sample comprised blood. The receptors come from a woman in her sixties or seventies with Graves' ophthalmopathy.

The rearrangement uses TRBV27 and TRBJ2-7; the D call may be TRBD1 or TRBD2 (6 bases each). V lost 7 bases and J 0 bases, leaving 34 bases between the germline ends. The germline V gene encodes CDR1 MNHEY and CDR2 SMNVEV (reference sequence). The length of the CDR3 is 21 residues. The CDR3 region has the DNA TGTGCCAGCATTAAAAGAGGGGGAGTCGGACTAACGGGAAAAAGCTCCTACGAGCAGTACTTC. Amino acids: CASIKRGGVGLTGKSSYEQYF.

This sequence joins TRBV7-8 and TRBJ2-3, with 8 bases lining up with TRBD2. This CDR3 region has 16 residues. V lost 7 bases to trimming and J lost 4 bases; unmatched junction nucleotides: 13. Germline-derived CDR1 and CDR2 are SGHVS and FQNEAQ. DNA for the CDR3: TGTGCCAGCATCGACGTGACTAGCGATAGGCCAGATACGCAGTATTTT. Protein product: CASIDVTSDRPDTQYF.

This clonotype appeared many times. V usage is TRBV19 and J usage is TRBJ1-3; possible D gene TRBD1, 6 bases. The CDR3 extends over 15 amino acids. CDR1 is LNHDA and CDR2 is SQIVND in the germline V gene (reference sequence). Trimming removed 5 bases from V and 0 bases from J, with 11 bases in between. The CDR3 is CASSPTGSSGNTIYF. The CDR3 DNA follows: TGTGCCAGTAGTCCTACAGGGAGCTCTGGAAACACCATATATTTT.

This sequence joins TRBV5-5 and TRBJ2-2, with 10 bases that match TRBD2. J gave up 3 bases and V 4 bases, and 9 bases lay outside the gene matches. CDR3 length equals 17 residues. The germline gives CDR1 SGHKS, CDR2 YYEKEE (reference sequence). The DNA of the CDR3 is TGTGCCAGCAGCCGAAGCTCAGCGGGAGGGTACACCGGGGAGCTGTTTTTT. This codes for CASSRSSAGGYTGELFF.

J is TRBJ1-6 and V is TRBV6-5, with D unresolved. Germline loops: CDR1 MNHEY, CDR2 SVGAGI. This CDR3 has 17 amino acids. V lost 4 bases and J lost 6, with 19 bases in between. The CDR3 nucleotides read TGTGCCAGCAGTTGGTTTGGTACGGGGTCCGCTAATTCACCCCTCCACTTT. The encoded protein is CASSWFGTGSANSPLHF.

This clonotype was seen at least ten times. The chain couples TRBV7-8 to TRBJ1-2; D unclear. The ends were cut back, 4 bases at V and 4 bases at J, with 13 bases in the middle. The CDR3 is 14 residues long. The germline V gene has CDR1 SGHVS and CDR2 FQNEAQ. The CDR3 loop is CASSSRARGYGYTF. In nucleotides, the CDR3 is TGTGCCAGCAGCTCCAGAGCTCGTGGCTATGGCTACACCTTC.

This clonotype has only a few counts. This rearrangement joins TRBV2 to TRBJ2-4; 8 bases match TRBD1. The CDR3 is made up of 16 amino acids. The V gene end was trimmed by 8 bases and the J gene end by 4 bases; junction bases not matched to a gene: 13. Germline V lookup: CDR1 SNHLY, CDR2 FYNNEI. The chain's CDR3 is CASRQTGEWRKNIQYF. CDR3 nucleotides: TGTGCCAGCCGACAGACAGGGGAATGGAGAAAAAACATTCAGTACTTC. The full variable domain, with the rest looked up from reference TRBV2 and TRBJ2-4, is EPEVTQTPSHQVTQMGQEVILRCVPISNHLYFYWYRQILGQKVEFLVSFYNNEISEKSEIFDDQFSVERPDGSNFTLKIRSTKLEDSAMYFCASRQTGEWRKNIQYFGAGTRLSVL.

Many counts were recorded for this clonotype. The CDR3 is CASSLGGRLDTEAFF. The CDR3 DNA follows: TGTGCCAGCAGCTTGGGGGGTAGGCTGGACACTGAAGCTTTCTTT. The J gene is TRBJ1-1, the V gene TRBV7-2, with D perhaps matching TRBD1 (5 bases). V lost 3 bases to trimming and J lost 3 bases, with 14 bases between them. The CDR3 extends over 15 amino acids. Germline V lookup: CDR1 SGHTA, CDR2 FQGNSA.